The clone carrying this T cell receptor beta chain was seen repeatedly, ten times or more. The data were taken from a study of early T cells in non-severe SARS-CoV-2 infection. Overall study context: Sequencing of bulk RNA from unsorted whole blood was done, without chain pairing.

As part of library construction, unique molecular identifiers were attached to individual cDNA molecules. Using its own MiXCR run on the 5' RACE reads, TCRdb lists one record per CDR3 protein. The table lists approximately 56,000 distinct CDR3 sequences, roughly 16% of them singletons. Germline values: CDR1 MNHEY, CDR2 SVGEGT. This CDR3 has 14 residues. Trimming stripped 5 bases from V and 0 bases from J, with 8 bases between. The chain carries TRBV6-2 or TRBV6-3 and TRBJ1-3, with no clear D. This receptor was obtained from an adult who was a healthcare worker with PCR-confirmed SARS-CoV-2 infection or an uninfected control (not recorded which). The specimen was whole blood, collected at baseline. For the CDR3, the DNA is TGTGCCAGCAGTCCCGGGAGCTCTGGAAACACCATATATTTT. Its protein is CASSPGSSGNTIYF.